This T cell receptor beta chain is drawn from a study of OX40 agonist ivuxolimab in advanced cancers. Study summary: At 0.01 to 10 mg/kg, ivuxolimab was administered intravenously to patients every 2 weeks.

On this clone: Its antigen remains unidentified.

Overall study results and limits: Relative to CD4+, CD8+ T cells held more expanded clones on average.

Data came from immunoSEQ multiplex PCR; TCRdb stores just in-frame clones and leaves some out. The sample holds about 46,000 clones, 65% to 85% seen once. Patients were ineligible given autoimmune disease history or systemic immunosuppression. The specimen comprised CD4+ or CD8+ T cells sorted from blood, sampled in a trial of the OX40 agonist ivuxolimab. The source of this sequence is an adult with an advanced solid tumor such as melanoma, head and neck, liver or kidney cancer.

The CDR3 spells CASSLNLAAGGPNEQFF. The CDR3 DNA reads as TGTGCCAGCAGTCTAAACCTAGCAGCGGGGGGGCCGAATGAGCAGTTCTTC. The J gene is TRBJ2-1, the V gene TRBV2, with 10 bases identical to TRBD2. V trimming: 5 bases; J trimming: 7 bases; junction bases outside the gene matches: 14. Germline V gene sequence: CDR1 SNHLY, CDR2 FYNNEI. CDR3 length equals 17 residues.